This entry lists 17 T cell receptor beta chains sequenced from one sample in a study of patients and donors after allogeneic stem cell transplantation. TCRdb passed the RT-PCR reads through MiXCR, listing each CDR3 protein once. The table has about 410,000 distinct CDR3 sequences, approximately 16% seen once; the top ten hold less than 9.5%. The sample taken for sequencing was blood, either unsorted or a sorted T cell fraction (not recorded which). All receptors derive from a human donor who was either an allogeneic HSCT recipient or a stem cell or donor lymphocyte infusion donor (not recorded which). It is not recorded whose cells these are; they may come from a transplant donor.

This chain joins TRBV9 and TRBJ1-2; D not certain. V lost 0 bases and J 8 bases, leaving 20 bases between the germline ends. The CDR3 has 16 amino acids. CDR1 and CDR2 (germline): SGDLS, YYNGEE. CDR3 in DNA: TGTGCCAGCAGCGTAGACCTTGGGGAGACGGTACGCGGCTACACCTTC. Translated: CASSVDLGETVRGYTF.

This clonotype has a handful of counts. The chain has TRBV3-1 and TRBJ2-1; 8 bases match TRBD2. CDR1 and CDR2 from the germline V gene are LGHDT and YNNKEL (reference sequence). The CDR3 contains 16 residues. V gave up 0 bases and J gave up 8 bases; unmatched junction bases: 9. Written as DNA, the CDR3 is TGTGCCAGCAGCCAAGACGGGAGGGGGGGTTTGGATGAGCAGTTCTTC. Translating gives CASSQDGRGGLDEQFF.

This clonotype was counted a few times. The V and J genes are TRBV25-1 and TRBJ2-2; 10 bases fit TRBD1. The CDR3 has 15 amino acids. Germline V gene data show CDR1 as MGHDK and CDR2 as SYGVNS. The junction had 5 bases not matched to a gene; V was cut back by 5 bases and J by 5 bases. The DNA of the CDR3 is TGTGCCAGCAGTAAAGACAGGGGGCGAACCGGGGAGCTGTTTTTT. Encoded protein: CASSKDRGRTGELFF.

This clonotype has a count of ten or more. The chain employs TRBV3-1 and TRBJ2-5; D gene unclear. This CDR3 has 15 amino acids. Per germline, CDR1 LGHDT and CDR2 YNNKEL (reference sequence). Trimming cost V 0 bases and J 7 bases, with 15 bases left between them. CDR3 amino acids: CASSQDRPPRGTQYF. In DNA form, the CDR3 reads TGTGCCAGCAGCCAAGACAGGCCCCCGCGAGGGACCCAGTACTTC.

The chain carries TRBV6-6 and TRBJ1-3, with 8 bases identical to TRBD1. The CDR3 loop spans 13 amino acids. V shed 8 bases and J 5 bases; nucleotides not matched to a gene: 5. Germline V lookup: CDR1 MNHNY, CDR2 SVGAGI (reference sequence). CDR3: CASLDRGRNTIYF. The DNA of the CDR3 is TGTGCCAGCCTAGACAGGGGTCGAAACACCATATATTTT.

The chain couples TRBV9 to TRBJ1-1; 7 bases fit TRBD1. From germline, CDR1 is SGDLS and CDR2 YYNGEE. V lost 4 bases and J lost 5; bases outside the gene matches: 14. The CDR3 totals 16 residues. The CDR3 protein is CASSRLRTGRVTEAFF. CDR3 nucleotides: TGTGCCAGCAGCCGTCTCCGGACAGGAAGGGTTACTGAAGCTTTCTTT.

The chain carries TRBV24-1 and TRBJ2-1, with 9 bases that match TRBD2. Germline-derived CDR1 and CDR2 are KGHDR and SFDVKD. Trimming cost V 7 bases and J 10 bases; bases outside gene matches: 10. The CDR3 consists of 14 residues. CDR3 residues: CATSSLAGTEEQFF. The DNA for the CDR3 is TGTGCCACCAGCAGCCTAGCGGGAACGGAAGAGCAGTTCTTC.

This clonotype came up a few times. This sequence joins TRBV7-3 and TRBJ2-5; D may be TRBD1 or TRBD2 (6 bases each). Trimming pared 3 bases from V and 5 bases from J, leaving 16 bases between. In germline, CDR1 is SGHTA, CDR2 FQGTGA. This CDR3 comprises 15 residues. In DNA form, the CDR3 reads TGTGCCAGCAGCTTGATAGGGGGGTCCTTGGAGACCCAGTACTTC. Translated: CASSLIGGSLETQYF.

There are a few counts of this clonotype. The V gene is TRBV3-1, the J gene TRBJ2-1, with 12 bases identical to TRBD2. Germline CDR1 reads LGHDT; CDR2 reads YNNKEL (reference sequence). Losses at the gene ends were 4 bases for V and 5 bases for J; bases not matched to a gene: 3. The CDR3 totals 15 residues. This CDR3 is CASSPPSGRDNEQFF. The CDR3 DNA sequence: TGTGCCAGCAGCCCTCCTAGCGGGAGGGACAATGAGCAGTTCTTC.

CDR3 DNA sequence: TGCAGTGCTAGAGATCAAGTTGGCGGGAGCGCCTACAATGAGCAGTTCTTC. Its translation is CSARDQVGGSAYNEQFF. The chain has TRBV20-1 and TRBJ2-1; 7 bases are a match to TRBD2. Looked up from germline, CDR1 is DFQATT and CDR2 is SNEGSKA (reference sequence). V shed 0 bases and J 2 bases; nucleotides not matched to a gene: 10. The CDR3 is 17 residues long.

This clonotype was recorded a few times. The chain joins TRBV5-1 to TRBJ1-1; the D is unclear. This CDR3 spans 14 amino acids. Trimming took off 0 bases at V and 5 bases at J, with 11 bases between the two ends. CDR1 and CDR2 from the germline V gene are SGHRS and YFSETQ. The DNA of the CDR3 is TGCGCCAGCAGCTTGGTGGGGTATGGGACTGAAGCTTTCTTT. Translation: CASSLVGYGTEAFF.

This clonotype was recorded a few times. The V gene is TRBV29-1, the J gene TRBJ1-2, with D hard to call. The V gene lost 3 bases and the J gene lost 3 bases, with 2 bases spanning the gap. Germline V gives CDR1 SQVTM, CDR2 ANQGSEA. The CDR3 is 10 residues long. The CDR3 here is CSVEDYGYTF. Here the CDR3 DNA reads TGCAGCGTTGAGGACTATGGCTACACCTTC.

V and J are TRBV7-6 and TRBJ2-7; possible D gene TRBD1, 6 bases. The CDR3 is 14 amino acids. The V gene's germline CDR1 is SGHVS and CDR2 FNYEAQ. V lost 5 bases and J lost 1, with 12 bases in between. The CDR3 sequence: CASSQTGTSYEQYF. DNA for the CDR3: TGTGCCAGCAGCCAGACGGGGACATCCTACGAGCAGTACTTC. The full variable domain, in which reference TRBV7-6 and TRBJ2-7 provide the parts outside the CDR3, is GAGVSQSPRYKVTKRGQDVALRCDPISGHVSLYWYRQALGQGPEFLTYFNYEAQQDKSGLPNDRFSAERPEGSISTLTIQRTEQRDSAMYRCASSQTGTSYEQYFGPGTRLTVT.

This clonotype came up a few times. This CDR3 is CASTLLRTSVFDTQYF. The CDR3 nucleotides read TGTGCCAGCACCCTCCTCCGGACTAGCGTCTTTGATACGCAGTATTTT. The V call is TRBV28, the J call TRBJ2-3, with TRBD2 identical over 9 bases. J gave up 6 bases and V 7 bases, and 14 bases lay outside the gene matches. The germline CDR1 and CDR2 sequences are MDHEN and SYDVKM. The CDR3 extends over 16 amino acids.

The sample holds a few counts of this clonotype. The chain combines TRBV5-1 with TRBJ1-4; D may be TRBD1 (6 bases). Trimming stripped 0 bases from V and 12 bases from J, with 15 bases between. CDR3 length: 14 amino acids. Germline V CDR1 and CDR2: SGHRS, YFSETQ. The CDR3 here is CASSLASSRGELFF. Here the CDR3 DNA reads TGCGCCAGCAGCTTGGCCAGTAGCAGGGGAGAACTGTTTTTT. The entire variable domain, with the rest obtained from reference TRBV5-1 and TRBJ1-4, is as follows: KAGVTQTPRYLIKTRGQQVTLSCSPISGHRSVSWYQQTPGQGLQFLFEYFSETQRNKGNFPGRFSGRQFSNSRSEMNVSTLELGDSALYLCASSLASSRGELFFGSGTQLSVL.

This clonotype turned up a few times. V and J are TRBV24-1 and TRBJ2-2, with 12 nucleotides matching TRBD2. In germline, CDR1 is KGHDR, CDR2 SFDVKD. Trimming at V came to 12 bases and at J to 0 bases, leaving 10 bases not matched to a gene. The CDR3 length is 17 residues. CDR3 DNA: TGTGCCGCGTACCCGACTAGCGGGAGTCCGAACACCGGGGAGCTGTTTTTT. Residues: CAAYPTSGSPNTGELFF.

This clonotype showed up just a few times. The chain employs TRBV12-3 or TRBV12-4 and TRBJ2-4; a possible D gene is TRBD2 (7 bases). CDR3 length: 14 amino acids. Trimming cost V 8 bases and J 1 base, with 12 bases left between them. CDR3 in amino acids: CASDPGGAKNIQYF. DNA of the CDR3: TGTGCCAGCGATCCGGGGGGCGCCAAAAACATTCAGTACTTC.